This T cell receptor beta chain was sequenced in a study of blood T cell repertoires in COVID-19. Overall study: Sample material is recorded as cDNA or gDNA derived from T cells, B-cell-depleted T cells, or PBMCs.

The ends lost 1 base at V and 9 bases at J; junction bases unmatched: 9. Germline values: CDR1 WNHNN, CDR2 SYGVQD (reference sequence). The CDR3 sequence is 15 residues long. The table came from immunoSEQ multiplex PCR; TCRdb's copy has only in-frame clones and leaves some out. Here the sample spans about 110,000 clones, approximately 88% being singletons. Sequencing was carried out using peripheral blood. The rearrangement joins TRBV10-1 to TRBJ2-1; 7 nucleotides match TRBD2. This receptor was obtained from a man aged 50 or older with active or convalescent COVID-19. The CDR3 loop is CASSEFLAERTEQFF. DNA of the CDR3: TGCGCCAGCAGTGAGTTTCTAGCGGAACGCACTGAGCAGTTCTTC.